A single sample gave rise to the 20 T cell receptor beta chains below, sequenced in a study of blood T cell repertoires in COVID-19. Measured with immunoSEQ multiplex PCR; TCRdb has only the in-frame clones, and not every one. The sample records 450,000 to 500,000 clones, approximately 85% being singletons. Sequencing was done on a sample of peripheral blood. These receptors all come from a human donor in a cohort sampled during active COVID-19.

The J gene is TRBJ2-3, the V gene TRBV24-1; TRBD1 is a possible D gene (6 bases). Germline V gives CDR1 KGHDR, CDR2 SFDVKD. This CDR3 has 13 residues. V was shortened by 9 bases and J by 4 bases, with 13 bases between the two germline ends. CDR3 nucleotides: TGTGCCACCTCCACCCCAGGGGCAGATACGCAGTATTTT. It yields the protein CATSTPGADTQYF.

This chain's CDR3 is CASSPRGDTEAFF. In DNA, the CDR3 is TGTGCCAGCAGCCCTCGGGGGGACACTGAAGCTTTCTTT. The chain employs TRBV5-5 and TRBJ1-1; maybe TRBD1 (5 bases). Germline CDR1 is SGHKS and CDR2 is YYEKEE (reference sequence). V lost 4 bases, J lost 3 bases, and 10 bases lay in between. CDR3 size: 13 residues.

This rearrangement joins TRBV28 to TRBJ2-3; tentatively, D is TRBD1 (6 bases). This CDR3 contains 18 residues. The germline gives CDR1 MDHEN, CDR2 SYDVKM. Trimming stripped 6 bases from V and 0 bases from J, with 22 bases between. Here the CDR3 DNA reads TGTGCCAGCAGCACAGGGATCGGACTTTCATCTAGCACAGATACGCAGTATTTT. Protein sequence: CASSTGIGLSSSTDTQYF.

CDR3 amino acids: CASSLRQGGYEQYF. The CDR3 nucleotides read TGTGCCAGCAGCTTGAGACAGGGGGGATACGAGCAGTACTTC. This chain joins TRBV7-9 and TRBJ2-7; 9 nucleotides match TRBD1. Trimming at V came to 3 bases and at J to 4 bases, leaving 4 bases not matched to a gene. Germline V gene sequence: CDR1 SEHNR, CDR2 FQNEAQ (reference sequence). There are 14 residues in the CDR3.

The chain combines TRBV28 with TRBJ2-7, with D possibly TRBD1 on 6 matching bases. This CDR3 contains 14 residues. V was shortened by 6 bases and J by 0 bases, with 12 bases between the two germline ends. Germline CDR1 is MDHEN and CDR2 is SYDVKM. The CDR3 sequence is CASSLDRASYEQYF. The CDR3 DNA follows: TGTGCCAGCAGCTTGGACAGAGCCTCCTACGAGCAGTACTTC. The entire variable domain, with the rest obtained from reference TRBV28 and TRBJ2-7, is as follows: DVKVTQSSRYLVKRTGEKVFLECVQDMDHENMFWYRQDPGLGLRLIYFSYDVKMKEKGDIPEGYSVSREKKERFSLILESASTNQTSMYLCASSLDRASYEQYFGPGTRLTVT.

This rearrangement joins TRBV7-3 to TRBJ2-3, with D maybe TRBD2 (6 bases). Germline V lookup: CDR1 SGHTA, CDR2 FQGTGA. Trimming cost V 4 bases and J 2 bases, with 16 bases left between them. This CDR3 contains 16 residues. CDR3 amino acids: CASSSWTTAYTDTQYF. For the CDR3, the DNA is TGTGCCAGCAGCTCCTGGACTACAGCATACACAGATACGCAGTATTTT.

The J gene is TRBJ2-1, the V gene TRBV7-9; 9 bases match TRBD1. The CDR3 spans 15 residues. The V gene end was trimmed by 5 bases and the J gene end by 4 bases; junction bases not matched to a gene: 6. Germline assignment: CDR1 SEHNR and CDR2 FQNEAQ (reference sequence). The CDR3 sequence is CASSPWTGEYNEQFF. In DNA form, the CDR3 reads TGTGCCAGCAGCCCCTGGACAGGGGAATACAATGAGCAGTTCTTC. The entire variable domain, with the rest obtained from reference TRBV7-9 and TRBJ2-1, is as follows: DTGVSQNPRHKITKRGQNVTFRCDPISEHNRLYWYRQTLGQGPEFLTYFQNEAQLEKSRLLSDRFSAERPKGSFSTLEIQRTEQGDSAMYLCASSPWTGEYNEQFFGPGTRLTVL.

The rearrangement joins TRBV28 to TRBJ1-2, with 8 positions matching TRBD1. The CDR3 sequence is 14 residues long. Germline V gives CDR1 MDHEN, CDR2 SYDVKM. V lost 11 bases and J lost 7; bases outside the gene matches: 15. In DNA, the CDR3 is TGTGCCTATGCAGCAGGGGGCGCCTGGGGTGGCTACACCTTC. Translation gives CAYAAGGAWGGYTF.

The chain joins TRBV19 to TRBJ2-7, with 7 bases that match TRBD2. CDR1 and CDR2 from the germline V gene are LNHDA and SQIVND (reference sequence). Trimming at V came to 5 bases and at J to 1 base, leaving 11 bases not matched to a gene. The CDR3 totals 16 residues. DNA of the CDR3: TGTGCCAGTAGTCCCCGTCGATCAGCGGGGTCCTACGAGCAGTACTTC. Its translation is CASSPRRSAGSYEQYF.

J is TRBJ2-7 and V is TRBV15; a weak D match, TRBD2 (5 bases). The CDR3 covers 18 residues. Germline V gene data show CDR1 as LNHNV and CDR2 as YYDKDF (reference sequence). The ends were cut back, 0 bases at V and 0 bases at J, with 18 bases in the middle. The CDR3 coding sequence is TGTGCCACCAGCAGAGAAGGGCCTATAAGCGGCCGCTCCTACGAGCAGTACTTC. Translation gives CATSREGPISGRSYEQYF.

This rearrangement joins TRBV28 to TRBJ2-1; D gene uncertain. The CDR3 spans 15 residues. Germline V gives CDR1 MDHEN, CDR2 SYDVKM. Trimming stripped 2 bases from V and 7 bases from J, with 15 bases between. The DNA for the CDR3 is TGTGCCAGCAGTTTAGTCCGGCCAGGAAGAAATGAGCAGTTCTTC. Translated, it gives CASSLVRPGRNEQFF.

This clone has just a few counts. The chain has TRBV18 and TRBJ2-1, with a weak D call TRBD1 (5 bases). V dropped 6 bases and J dropped 7 bases, with 13 bases sitting between them. The CDR3 is 13 residues long. Germline V gene sequence: CDR1 KGHSH, CDR2 LQKENI. The CDR3 region is CASSPFQGNEQFF. DNA of the CDR3: TGTGCCAGCTCTCCGTTTCAGGGTAATGAGCAGTTCTTC.

J is TRBJ2-1 and V is TRBV9; weak D call: TRBD2 (5 bases). The CDR3 consists of 14 residues. Germline loops: CDR1 SGDLS, CDR2 YYNGEE. With 4 bases removed from V and 1 base from J, the gap between germline ends came to 9 bases. The CDR3: CASSTLVSYNEQFF. CDR3 DNA sequence: TGTGCCAGCAGCACACTAGTTTCCTACAATGAGCAGTTCTTC.

The chain has TRBV3-1 (or the pseudogene TRBV3-2) and TRBJ2-1; 14 positions match TRBD2. Germline V gives CDR1 LGHDT, CDR2 YNNKEL (reference sequence). This CDR3 comprises 18 residues. V shed 5 bases and J 4 bases; nucleotides not matched to a gene: 10. CDR3 amino acids: CASSTPGLAGVGYNEQFF. The CDR3 DNA reads as TGTGCCAGCAGCACTCCGGGACTAGCGGGAGTCGGATACAATGAGCAGTTCTTC.

This sequence joins TRBV2 and TRBJ2-3; D gene uncertain. The CDR3 covers 13 residues. Germline V gene data show CDR1 as SNHLY and CDR2 as FYNNEI. V was shortened by 6 bases and J by 2 bases, with 9 bases between the two germline ends. In DNA form, the CDR3 reads TGTGCCAGCAGCCAGTTATTCACAGATACGCAGTATTTT. Residues: CASSQLFTDTQYF. The complete variable domain, with remaining parts taken from reference TRBV2 and TRBJ2-3, reads EPEVTQTPSHQVTQMGQEVILRCVPISNHLYFYWYRQILGQKVEFLVSFYNNEISEKSEIFDDQFSVERPDGSNFTLKIRSTKLEDSAMYFCASSQLFTDTQYFGPGTRLTVL.

This rearrangement joins TRBV7-9 to TRBJ2-1, with TRBD2 matching 7 bases. The V and J ends lost 1 base and 7 bases, in that order; junction bases with no gene match: 10. There are 16 residues in the CDR3. Germline values: CDR1 SEHNR, CDR2 FQNEAQ (reference sequence). CDR3 in amino acids: CASSLVLGLVVNEQFF. Here the CDR3 DNA reads TGTGCCAGCAGCTTAGTTCTCGGACTAGTGGTGAATGAGCAGTTCTTC.

The CDR3: CASSVGLFDEQFF. The CDR3 region has the DNA TGCGCCAGCAGCGTCGGACTGTTCGATGAGCAGTTCTTC. This chain joins TRBV10-2 and TRBJ2-1; D is possibly TRBD2 (5 bases). Trimming removed 6 bases at V and 8 bases at J, with 14 bases between. The CDR3 consists of 13 residues. Germline V gene sequence: CDR1 WSHSY, CDR2 SAAADI.

The CDR3 DNA reads as TGTGCCAGCAGCCATGCGTCAAGGGGGGTAGCGGGAGAGACCCAGTACTTC. Its protein is CASSHASRGVAGETQYF. The chain is built from TRBV3-1 (or the pseudogene TRBV3-2) and TRBJ2-5; D might be TRBD2 (7 bases). The CDR3 consists of 17 residues. The V end was cut by 3 bases, the J end by 4 bases, with 21 bases between. Germline loops: CDR1 LGHDT, CDR2 YNNKEL (reference sequence).

The rearrangement links TRBV4-3 to TRBJ1-2, with a tentative D call TRBD1 (5 bases). The CDR3 has 16 amino acids. V lost 0 bases and J lost 5, with 16 bases in between. Germline lookup yields CDR1 LGHNA and CDR2 YSLEER. CDR3 nucleotides: TGCGCCAGCAGCCAAGATTGGGTGAGCAGGGTTTATGGCTACACCTTC. This codes for CASSQDWVSRVYGYTF.

V gene TRBV18 combines with J gene TRBJ1-5; D remains unclear. V was cut by 3 bases and J by 3 bases, with 6 bases left in between. CDR1 and CDR2 from the germline V gene are KGHSH and LQKENI. This CDR3 comprises 13 residues. CDR3 loop: CASSPRDNQPQHF. As DNA, the CDR3 is TGTGCCAGCTCACCGAGGGACAATCAGCCCCAGCATTTT.